A selection of T cell receptor beta chains follows, all from one sample in a study of control samples from healthy donors and cancer patients. Clones were read by immunoSEQ multiplex PCR, and TCRdb kept only the in-frame ones, dropping some. The table has some 97,000 clones, roughly 90% seen once; the top ten hold 15% to 20%. Sample: blood. The receptors here all came from a woman aged 45-65 years in good health. Both conserved end residues are part of each CDR3. D genes are given only for firm matches. Not all rows give a size; the values are once, few, many and, for expanded clones, a class.

d_call	clone_size	v_call	j_call	cdr3_nt	cdr3_aa
.	.	TRBV7-9	TRBJ1-1	TGTGCCAGCAGCTTGGAGGGGGAAGGAACTGAAGCTTTCTTT	CASSLEGEGTEAFF
.	.	TRBV2	TRBJ1-6	TGTGCCAGCAGTGCCGAGAAGGTTTCCTATAATTCACCCCTCCACTTT	CASSAEKVSYNSPLHF
TRBD1	.	TRBV5-1	TRBJ1-1	TGCGCCAGCTTGTCAGGGGGTACCATGAACACTGAAGCTTTCTTT	CASLSGGTMNTEAFF
.	.	TRBV5-1	TRBJ2-1	TGCGCCAGCAGCTGGAGGGTAGGGTCCTACAATGAGCAGTTCTTC	CASSWRVGSYNEQFF
.	.	TRBV27	TRBJ1-5	TGTGCCAGCAGTTTAGGAAATCAGCCCCAGCATTTT	CASSLGNQPQHF
.	.	TRBV12-5	TRBJ2-3	TGTGCTAGTGGTCCTCGATTCGATACGCAGTATTTT	CASGPRFDTQYF
.	.	TRBV30	TRBJ1-5	TGTGCCTGGAGTGTACTCGGGGTAGACTATAGCAATCAGCCCCAGCATTTT	CAWSVLGVDYSNQPQHF
TRBD2	.	TRBV6-4	TRBJ2-3	TGTGCCAGCACTCGGAAAGCGGGAGACTCCACAGATACGCAGTATTTT	CASTRKAGDSTDTQYF
.	.	TRBV6-5	TRBJ2-7	.	CASSSGQGSYEQYF
.	.	TRBV19	TRBJ2-3	TGTGCCAGTAGTTTCCTAGGGGGGGGACTCACAGATACGCAGTATTTT	CASSFLGGGLTDTQYF
TRBD1	once	TRBV7-3	TRBJ2-2	TGTGCCAGCAGCCCGCGGACAGGGGAAGACATCGGGGAGCTGTTTTTT	CASSPRTGEDIGELFF
.	.	TRBV12-5	TRBJ2-2	TGTGCTAGTGGTTTGAGGCGGGCTTCGAACACCGGGGAGCTGTTTTTT	CASGLRRASNTGELFF
.	once	TRBV6-4	TRBJ2-1	TGTGCCAGTGCCCCGGGGCGCAACACGCGCCACAATGAGCAGTTCTTC	CASAPGRNTRHNEQFF
.	.	TRBV12-3/TRBV12-4	TRBJ1-2	TGTGCCTCAGGGACCACCTATGGCTACACCTTC	CASGTTYGYTF
.	.	TRBV3-1/TRBV3-2	TRBJ1-6	TGTGCCAGCAGCCTTTTAAAACCCGGGGCCCTCCACTTT	CASSLLKPGALHF
.	.	TRBV9	TRBJ2-6	TGTGCCAGCAGCGTACCGGCCCTCTCTGGGGCCAACGTCCTGACTTTC	CASSVPALSGANVLTF
TRBD1	.	TRBV7-9	TRBJ1-1	TGTGCCAGCAAAGCGTCAGGGGGCGGCACTGAAGCTTTCTTT	CASKASGGGTEAFF
.	.	TRBV5-5	TRBJ2-1	TGTGCCAGCAGCTCCCAAGTGAAACCTGGCTATGAGCAGTTCTTC	CASSSQVKPGYEQFF